This TCR beta chain derives from a study of T cell repertoires in cytomegalovirus infection. One entry per CDR3 protein results from TCRdb running MiXCR on the reads. The profile covers about 250,000 distinct CDR3 sequences, with around 12% appearing a single time and 1.5% to 2% taken by the ten largest. Between the trimmed V and J ends, which lost 7 bases and 4 bases, there was a span of 11 bases. The CDR3 contains 14 residues. Germline values: CDR1 MNHEY, CDR2 SVGAGI. This receptor was obtained from a human donor in good health (CMV status not recorded). Some clones in this sample may be carry-over from other donors' samples. The sample comprised PBMCs. The chain joins TRBV6-5 to TRBJ1-6; a possible D gene is TRBD1 (5 bases). The CDR3 sequence: CASTSGIYNSPLHF. CDR3 coding DNA: TGTGCCAGCACCTCAGGGATATATAATTCACCCCTCCACTTT.